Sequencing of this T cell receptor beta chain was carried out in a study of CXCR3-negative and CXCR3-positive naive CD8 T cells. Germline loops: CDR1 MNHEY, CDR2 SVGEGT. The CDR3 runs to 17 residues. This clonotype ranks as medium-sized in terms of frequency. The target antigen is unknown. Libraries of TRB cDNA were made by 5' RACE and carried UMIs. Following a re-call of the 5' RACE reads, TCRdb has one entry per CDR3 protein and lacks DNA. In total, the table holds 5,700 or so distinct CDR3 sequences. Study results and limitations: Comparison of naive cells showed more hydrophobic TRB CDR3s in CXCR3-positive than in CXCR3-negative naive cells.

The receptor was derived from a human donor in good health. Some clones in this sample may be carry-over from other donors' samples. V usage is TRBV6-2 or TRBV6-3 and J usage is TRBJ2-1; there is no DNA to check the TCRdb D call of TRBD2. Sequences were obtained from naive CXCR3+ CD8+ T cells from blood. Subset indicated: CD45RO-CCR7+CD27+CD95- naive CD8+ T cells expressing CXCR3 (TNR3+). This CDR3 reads CASSHGLAGVSYNEQFF.